This TCR beta chain was sequenced in a study of human T cells and chemical hapten exposure. Overall study context: On about 2 cm by about 2 cm of upper inner arm skin, sensitization was performed with 2% DPC. Mostly female, the patients presented with alopecia areata, totalis or universalis.

TCRdb redid the calling of the RACE reads with MiXCR, one entry per CDR3 protein. The repertoire holds around 360,000 distinct CDR3 sequences, with about 6% as singletons. Time point reported: patch test 2, 6 weeks after DPC sensitization. The treatment denotes: therapeutic diphenylcyclopropenone sensitization with weekly scalp DPC. V lost 0 bases to trimming and J lost 1 base, with 10 bases between them. Looked up from germline, CDR1 is ENHRY and CDR2 is SYGVKD. The CDR3 spans 16 residues. This clonotype was seen a few times. This receptor was taken from a young woman with alopecia areata. Some clones in this sample may be carry-over from other donors' samples. The V and J genes are TRBV10-3 and TRBJ2-1; D remains ambiguous. The sample in question was whole blood, obtained in connection with sensitization to the hapten diphenylcyclopropenone (DPC). The CDR3 protein is CAISESLGQSYNEQFF. The CDR3 DNA reads TGTGCCATCAGTGAGTCTTTAGGGCAGTCCTACAATGAGCAGTTCTTC.